Following are 25 T cell receptor beta chains from one sample sequenced in a study of cytomegalovirus exposure and HLA in healthy donors (dated by TCRdb to 2016 to 2017). The library came from the immunoSEQ multiplex PCR assay. A mixture of 60 forward primers for TCR Vbeta segments and 13 reverse primers for TCR Jbeta segments was used in the multiplex PCR. Drawn from immuneACCESS, this table holds only the in-frame rearrangements with V and J called that TCRdb kept. Clones are partly lost; checked studies trace under half to an unresolved V gene and leave the rest unexplained. A total of about 170,000 clones appear in this sample, around 80% of them only once. The ten largest clones represent about 3.4% of the sample. The sequenced sample was PBMCs. These receptors originate from a woman between 45 and 60 years old in good health and CMV-seropositive.

This clone was seen only once. CDR3 residues: CASSTGDRGRNTEAFF. CDR3 coding DNA: TGTGCCAGCAGTACCGGGGACAGGGGGAGGAACACTGAAGCTTTCTTT. The gene calls are TRBV6-6 and TRBJ1-1; TRBD1 matches at 11 bases. The length of the CDR3 is 16 residues. Per the germline V gene, CDR1 is MNHNY and CDR2 is SVGAGI (reference sequence). Trimming took 5 bases from V and 1 from J; bases not matched to a gene: 6.

V gene TRBV6-5 combines with J gene TRBJ2-5, with D uncertain. Looked up from germline, CDR1 is MNHEY and CDR2 is SVGAGI. Trimming pared 0 bases from V and 1 base from J, leaving 6 bases between. The CDR3 has 14 residues. CDR3 sequence reads: CASSYSRSQETQYF. The DNA of the CDR3 is TGTGCCAGCAGTTACTCGCGTAGCCAAGAGACCCAGTACTTC.

The rearrangement joins TRBV7-9 to TRBJ2-5, with 10 bases aligning to TRBD2. The CDR3 runs to 14 residues. V lost 6 bases and J lost 5; bases outside the gene matches: 6. Germline values: CDR1 SEHNR, CDR2 FQNEAQ (reference sequence). CDR3: CASRPAGGEETQYF. The CDR3 DNA is TGTGCCAGCAGGCCAGCGGGGGGGGAGGAGACCCAGTACTTC.

J is TRBJ1-1 and V is TRBV27; D is unresolved. Germline V CDR1 and CDR2: MNHEY, SMNVEV (reference sequence). The CDR3 spans 14 residues. The V end lost 6 bases, the J end lost 3 bases, and 14 bases lay between the germline ends. The CDR3 DNA is TGTGCCAGCAGGGAGGACCCCATGCACACTGAAGCTTTCTTT. The encoded protein is CASREDPMHTEAFF.

The V call is TRBV30, the J call TRBJ2-5; possibly TRBD2 for D (6 bases). Germline CDR1 is GTSNPN and CDR2 is SVGIG (reference sequence). The CDR3 covers 15 residues. The V gene lost 0 bases and the J gene lost 5 bases, with 16 bases spanning the gap. CDR3 sequence: CAWSVRAGLRETQYF. CDR3 coding DNA: TGTGCCTGGAGTGTACGAGCGGGCCTGCGGGAGACCCAGTACTTC.

The rearrangement uses TRBV10-3 and TRBJ2-5; 9 nucleotides align to TRBD2. CDR1 is ENHRY, CDR2 SYGVKD, per germline. Germline trimming cut 4 bases from V and 5 bases from J; bases unmatched to any gene: 14. The CDR3 contains 17 residues. The CDR3 bases are TGTGCCATCAGTGCAAGAGGAGGCGGGAGGGCCGGGGAGACCCAGTACTTC. Amino acids: CAISARGGGRAGETQYF.

The V and J genes are TRBV5-1 and TRBJ2-5, with 7 positions matching TRBD1. Germline-derived CDR1 and CDR2 are SGHRS and YFSETQ. The CDR3 covers 13 residues. Trimming took 1 base from V and 3 from J; bases not matched to a gene: 0. The CDR3 sequence: CASSLTGEETQYF. The CDR3 DNA is TGCGCCAGCAGCTTGACAGGGGAAGAGACCCAGTACTTC.

The rearrangement links TRBV19 to TRBJ2-1; 9 nucleotides agree with TRBD2. V lost 5 bases to trimming and J lost 4 bases; unmatched junction nucleotides: 6. The CDR3 consists of 15 residues. Looked up from germline, CDR1 is LNHDA and CDR2 is SQIVND (reference sequence). Here the CDR3 reads CASSEAGGLYNEQFF. The CDR3 coding sequence is TGTGCCAGTAGTGAAGCGGGGGGCCTTTACAATGAGCAGTTCTTC. The whole variable domain, remainder taken from reference TRBV19 and TRBJ2-1, is DGGITQSPKYLFRKEGQNVTLSCEQNLNHDAMYWYRQDPGQGLRLIYYSQIVNDFQKGDIAEGYSVSREKKESFPLTVTSAQKNPTAFYLCASSEAGGLYNEQFFGPGTRLTVL.

This clone turned up a few times. The chain is built from TRBV19 and TRBJ1-1; D may be TRBD1 (6 bases). In germline, CDR1 is LNHDA, CDR2 SQIVND (reference sequence). This CDR3 contains 13 residues. The V gene lost 6 bases and the J gene lost 3 bases, with 11 bases spanning the gap. The CDR3 nucleotides read TGTGCCAGTAGAGAGGACAGTTACACTGAAGCTTTCTTT. This translates into CASREDSYTEAFF.

The V and J genes are TRBV19 and TRBJ2-2; weak D call: TRBD2 (5 bases). The V gene's germline CDR1 is LNHDA and CDR2 SQIVND (reference sequence). This CDR3 has 13 amino acids. V was pared by 4 bases and J by 6 bases, with 9 bases between. The CDR3 DNA reads TGTGCCAGTAGTAATGCGGGCGCCGGGGAGCTGTTTTTT. It specifies CASSNAGAGELFF.

The chain couples TRBV11-2 to TRBJ2-7; 11 nucleotides align to TRBD2. Per the germline V gene, CDR1 is SGHAT and CDR2 is FQNNGV. The ends lost 6 bases at V and 3 bases at J; junction bases unmatched: 1. The CDR3 loop spans 13 amino acids. This CDR3 reads CASRGTSGYEQYF. CDR3 coding DNA: TGTGCCAGCAGGGGGACTAGCGGCTACGAGCAGTACTTC.

V usage is TRBV10-3 and J usage is TRBJ2-7, with D perhaps matching TRBD1 (6 bases). CDR1 and CDR2 from the germline V gene are ENHRY and SYGVKD. Deletions cut 2 bases from V and 2 bases from J, with 10 bases between. This CDR3 contains 14 residues. CDR3 amino acids: CAISEGGETYEQYF. In DNA, the CDR3 is TGTGCCATCAGTGAGGGGGGCGAGACCTACGAGCAGTACTTC.

The genes are TRBV18 and TRBJ1-5; D is unclear. In germline, CDR1 is KGHSH, CDR2 LQKENI. Deletions cut 2 bases from V and 7 bases from J, with 6 bases between. The CDR3 consists of 12 residues. DNA of the CDR3: TGTGCCAGCTCACCAAGAGAACAGCCCCAGCATTTT. This gives the protein CASSPREQPQHF.

The chain uses TRBV27 and TRBJ1-6; D might be TRBD1 (6 bases). Between the trimmed V and J ends, which lost 2 bases and 7 bases, there was a span of 9 bases. Germline loops: CDR1 MNHEY, CDR2 SMNVEV (reference sequence). CDR3 length: 14 amino acids. CDR3 region: CASSLGGANSPLHF. CDR3 DNA: TGTGCCAGCAGTTTAGGGGGGGCGAATTCACCCCTCCACTTT.

This chain joins TRBV11-2 and TRBJ2-1; TRBD2 might be the D (5 bases). The CDR3 loop spans 14 amino acids. From germline, CDR1 is SGHAT and CDR2 FQNNGV. V was shortened by 1 base and J by 12 bases, with 16 bases between the two germline ends. CDR3 residues: CASSLGVTAEGQFF. In DNA form, the CDR3 reads TGTGCCAGCAGCTTAGGAGTCACAGCGGAAGGGCAGTTCTTC.

The V gene is TRBV27, the J gene TRBJ2-2, with TRBD1 identical over 9 bases. The germline CDR1 and CDR2 sequences are MNHEY and SMNVEV (reference sequence). V was clipped by 5 bases and J by 3 bases; unmatched bases: 7. The CDR3 covers 16 residues. CDR3 residues: CASSPAGTGYTGELFF. CDR3 sequence (DNA): TGTGCCAGCAGTCCCGCCGGGACAGGGTACACCGGGGAGCTGTTTTTT.

The V call is TRBV19, the J call TRBJ1-2, with TRBD1 as a possible D gene (5 bases). Germline V gene sequence: CDR1 LNHDA, CDR2 SQIVND (reference sequence). The CDR3 runs to 14 residues. Between the trimmed V and J ends, which lost 5 bases and 4 bases, there was a span of 14 bases. The CDR3 coding sequence is TGTGCCAGTAGTTCCCGGGGGGGGGTCTATGGCTACACCTTC. Its protein is CASSSRGGVYGYTF.

This clone appeared a few times. The chain employs TRBV30 and TRBJ2-7, with 14 positions matching TRBD2. CDR1 and CDR2 (germline): GTSNPN, SVGIG (reference sequence). V shed 3 bases and J 7 bases; nucleotides not matched to a gene: 8. There are 15 residues in the CDR3. CDR3 region: CAWRTGLAGVREQYF. In DNA form, the CDR3 reads TGTGCCTGGAGGACGGGACTAGCGGGAGTACGGGAGCAGTACTTC.

The chain recombines TRBV27 with TRBJ1-5, with TRBD1 identical over 7 bases. In germline, CDR1 is MNHEY, CDR2 SMNVEV (reference sequence). Unmatched junction bases numbered 5, after V lost 5 bases and J lost 4 bases. The CDR3 consists of 14 residues. This chain's CDR3 is CASSPGQSNQPQHF. CDR3 coding DNA: TGTGCCAGCAGTCCGGGACAGTCTAATCAGCCCCAGCATTTT.

In regard to this clone: At one boundary the junction diverges from the germline segment, which might be a read error. The gene calls are TRBV15 and TRBJ1-1; no firm D call. The CDR3 is made up of 18 amino acids. Germline CDR1 reads LNHNV; CDR2 reads YYDKDF (reference sequence). The CDR3 protein is CAASRDEAPFGVNTEAFF. The CDR3 DNA reads TGTGCCGCCAGCAGAGATGAAGCCCCCTTCGGAGTGAACACTGAAGCTTTCTTT.

The V call is TRBV11-3, the J call TRBJ2-7; TRBD2 matches at 13 bases. The CDR3 contains 15 residues. The V gene end was trimmed by 5 bases and the J gene end by 7 bases; junction bases not matched to a gene: 8. Germline V lookup: CDR1 SGHNT, CDR2 YENEEA. The CDR3 sequence is CASSRGLAGPIEQYF. The CDR3 DNA follows: TGTGCCAGCAGCCGGGGACTAGCGGGGCCTATTGAGCAGTACTTC.

The chain is built from TRBV2 and TRBJ2-1; 10 bases agree with TRBD1. Trimming took 8 bases from V and 8 from J; bases not matched to a gene: 6. CDR3 size: 13 residues. The germline CDR1 and CDR2 sequences are SNHLY and FYNNEI. This CDR3 reads CASGGQGVHEQFF. The CDR3 DNA sequence: TGTGCCAGCGGCGGACAGGGGGTTCATGAGCAGTTCTTC.

The chain couples TRBV5-1 to TRBJ2-1; 11 bases map to TRBD2. The CDR3 loop spans 17 amino acids. Trimming took 4 bases from V and 10 from J; bases not matched to a gene: 16. Germline CDR1 reads SGHRS; CDR2 reads YFSETQ. CDR3 nucleotides: TGCGCCAGCAGCCCCCTTATAGCGGGAGGGCCGGAGGGGGAGCAGTTCTTC. It is translated as CASSPLIAGGPEGEQFF.

The rearrangement uses TRBV2 and TRBJ1-2; 8 bases line up with TRBD1. The CDR3 spans 15 residues. Per germline, CDR1 SNHLY and CDR2 FYNNEI. Germline trimming cut 7 bases from V and 0 bases from J; bases unmatched to any gene: 7. In DNA form, the CDR3 reads TGTGCCAGCAACCTACAGACAGGGGCTAACTATGGCTACACCTTC. Translation: CASNLQTGANYGYTF.

V usage is TRBV7-8 and J usage is TRBJ2-1, with 7 bases that match TRBD1. The germline V gene encodes CDR1 SGHVS and CDR2 FQNEAQ. The length of the CDR3 is 13 residues. Here the CDR3 DNA reads TGTGCGACGCAGGGGGAGTCATACAATGAGCAGTTCTTC. It encodes CATQGESYNEQFF. Full variable domain (remainder filled in from reference TRBV7-8 and TRBJ2-1): GAGVSQSPRYKVAKRGQDVALRCDPISGHVSLFWYQQALGQGPEFLTYFQNEAQLDKSGLPSDRFFAERPEGSVSTLKIQRTQQEDSAVYLCATQGESYNEQFFGPGTRLTVL.